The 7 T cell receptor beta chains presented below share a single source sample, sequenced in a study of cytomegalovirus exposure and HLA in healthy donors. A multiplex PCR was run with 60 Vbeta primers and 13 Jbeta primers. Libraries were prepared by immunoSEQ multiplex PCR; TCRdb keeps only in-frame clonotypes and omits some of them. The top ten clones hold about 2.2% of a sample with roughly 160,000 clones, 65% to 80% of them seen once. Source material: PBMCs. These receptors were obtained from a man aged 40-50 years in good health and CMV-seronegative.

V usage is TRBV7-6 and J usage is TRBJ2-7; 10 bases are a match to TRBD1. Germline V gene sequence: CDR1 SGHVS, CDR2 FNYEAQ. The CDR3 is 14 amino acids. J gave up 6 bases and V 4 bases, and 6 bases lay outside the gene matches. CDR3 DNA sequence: TGTGCCAGCAGCTCCGGGACAGGGGCTTCCGAGCAGTACTTC. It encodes CASSSGTGASEQYF.

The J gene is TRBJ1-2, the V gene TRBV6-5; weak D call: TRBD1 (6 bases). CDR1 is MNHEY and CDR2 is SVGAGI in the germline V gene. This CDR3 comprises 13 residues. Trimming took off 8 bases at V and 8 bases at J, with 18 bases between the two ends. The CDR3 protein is CASGGGRLDGYTF. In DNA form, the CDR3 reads TGTGCCAGCGGGGGGGGGCGCCTGGACGGCTACACCTTC.

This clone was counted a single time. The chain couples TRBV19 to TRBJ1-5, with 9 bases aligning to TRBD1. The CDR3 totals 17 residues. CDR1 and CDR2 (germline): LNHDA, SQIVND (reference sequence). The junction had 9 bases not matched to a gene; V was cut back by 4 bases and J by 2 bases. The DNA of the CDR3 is TGTGCCAGTAGTACGGGGACAGGGACGGCAGGCAATCAGCCCCAGCATTTT. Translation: CASSTGTGTAGNQPQHF.

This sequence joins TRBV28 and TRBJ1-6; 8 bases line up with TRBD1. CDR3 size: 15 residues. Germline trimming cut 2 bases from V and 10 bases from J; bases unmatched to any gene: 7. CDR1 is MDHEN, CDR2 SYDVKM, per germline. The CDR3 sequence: CASSLSTGGQSPLHF. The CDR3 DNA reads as TGTGCCAGCAGTTTAAGCACAGGGGGGCAATCACCCCTCCACTTT.

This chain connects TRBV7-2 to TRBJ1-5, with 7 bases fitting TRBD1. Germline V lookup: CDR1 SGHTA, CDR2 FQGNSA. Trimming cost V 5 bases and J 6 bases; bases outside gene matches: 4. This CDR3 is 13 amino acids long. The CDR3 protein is CASSPTGVQPQHF. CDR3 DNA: TGTGCCAGCAGCCCTACAGGGGTTCAGCCCCAGCATTTT.

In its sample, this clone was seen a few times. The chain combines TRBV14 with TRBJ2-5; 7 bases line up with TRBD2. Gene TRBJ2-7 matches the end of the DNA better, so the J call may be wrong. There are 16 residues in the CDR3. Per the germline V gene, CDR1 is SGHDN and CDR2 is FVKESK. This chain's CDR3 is CASSRGWAGARDEQYF. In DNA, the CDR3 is TGTGCCAGCAGCCGTGGATGGGCGGGAGCGAGAGACGAGCAGTACTTC.

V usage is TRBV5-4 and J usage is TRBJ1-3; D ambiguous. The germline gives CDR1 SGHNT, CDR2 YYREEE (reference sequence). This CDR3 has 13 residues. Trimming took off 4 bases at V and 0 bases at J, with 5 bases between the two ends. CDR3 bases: TGTGCCAGCAGCCCGGGCTCTGGAAACACCATATATTTT. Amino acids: CASSPGSGNTIYF.